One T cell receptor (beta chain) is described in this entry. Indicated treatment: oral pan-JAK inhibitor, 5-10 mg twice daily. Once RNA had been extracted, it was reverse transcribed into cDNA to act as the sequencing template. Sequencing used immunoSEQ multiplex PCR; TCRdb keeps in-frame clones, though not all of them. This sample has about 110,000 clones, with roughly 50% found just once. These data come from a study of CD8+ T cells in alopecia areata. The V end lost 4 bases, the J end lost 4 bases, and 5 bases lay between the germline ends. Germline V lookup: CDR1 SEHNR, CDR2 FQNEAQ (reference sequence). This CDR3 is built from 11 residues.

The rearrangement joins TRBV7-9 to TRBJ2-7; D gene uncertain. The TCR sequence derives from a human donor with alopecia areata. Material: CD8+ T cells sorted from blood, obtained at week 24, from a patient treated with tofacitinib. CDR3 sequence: CASSWGYEQYF. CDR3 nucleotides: TGTGCCAGCAGCTGGGGTTACGAGCAGTACTTC.